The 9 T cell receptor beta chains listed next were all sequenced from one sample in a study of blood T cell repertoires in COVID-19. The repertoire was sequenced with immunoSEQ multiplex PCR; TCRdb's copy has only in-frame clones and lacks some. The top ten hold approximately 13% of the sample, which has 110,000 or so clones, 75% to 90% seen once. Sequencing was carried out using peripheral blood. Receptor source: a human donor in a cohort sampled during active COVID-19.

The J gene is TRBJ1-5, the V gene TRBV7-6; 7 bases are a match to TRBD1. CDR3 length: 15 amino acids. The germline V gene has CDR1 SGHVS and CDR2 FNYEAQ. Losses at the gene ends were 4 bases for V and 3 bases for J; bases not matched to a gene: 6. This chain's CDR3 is CASSSTGAFNQPQHF. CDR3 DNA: TGTGCCAGCAGCTCCACAGGGGCCTTCAATCAGCCCCAGCATTTT.

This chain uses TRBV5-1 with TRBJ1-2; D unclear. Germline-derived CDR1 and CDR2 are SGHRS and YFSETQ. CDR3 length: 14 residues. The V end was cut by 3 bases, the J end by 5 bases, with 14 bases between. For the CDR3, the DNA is TGCGCCAGCAGCTGGACCCCCTGGGAGTATGGCTACACCTTC. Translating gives CASSWTPWEYGYTF.

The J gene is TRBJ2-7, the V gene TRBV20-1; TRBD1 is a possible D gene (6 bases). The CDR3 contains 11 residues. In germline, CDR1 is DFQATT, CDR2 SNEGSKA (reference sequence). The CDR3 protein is CSLRGSYEQYF. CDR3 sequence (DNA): TGCAGCCTCAGGGGTTCCTACGAGCAGTACTTC.

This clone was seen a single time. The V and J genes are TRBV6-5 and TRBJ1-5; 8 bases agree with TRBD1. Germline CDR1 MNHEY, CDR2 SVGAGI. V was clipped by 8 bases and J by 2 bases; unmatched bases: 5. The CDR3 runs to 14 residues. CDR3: CASGQGSGNQPQHF. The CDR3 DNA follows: TGTGCCAGCGGACAGGGAAGTGGCAATCAGCCCCAGCATTTT.

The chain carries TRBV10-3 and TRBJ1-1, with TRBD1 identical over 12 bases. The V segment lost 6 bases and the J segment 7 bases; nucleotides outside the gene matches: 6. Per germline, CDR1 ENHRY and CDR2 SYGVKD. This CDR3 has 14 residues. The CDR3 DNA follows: TGTGCCATCAGAGGGACAGGGGGCGGTCTTGAAGCTTTCTTT. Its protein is CAIRGTGGGLEAFF.

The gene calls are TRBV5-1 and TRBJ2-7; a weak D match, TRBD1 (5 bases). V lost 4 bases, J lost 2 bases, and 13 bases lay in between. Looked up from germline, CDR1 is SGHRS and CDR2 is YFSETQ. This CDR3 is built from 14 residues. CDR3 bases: TGCGCCAGCAGCGAGCAAACAGGAGCCTACGAGCAGTACTTC. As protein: CASSEQTGAYEQYF. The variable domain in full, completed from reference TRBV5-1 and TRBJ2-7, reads KAGVTQTPRYLIKTRGQQVTLSCSPISGHRSVSWYQQTPGQGLQFLFEYFSETQRNKGNFPGRFSGRQFSNSRSEMNVSTLELGDSALYLCASSEQTGAYEQYFGPGTRLTVT.

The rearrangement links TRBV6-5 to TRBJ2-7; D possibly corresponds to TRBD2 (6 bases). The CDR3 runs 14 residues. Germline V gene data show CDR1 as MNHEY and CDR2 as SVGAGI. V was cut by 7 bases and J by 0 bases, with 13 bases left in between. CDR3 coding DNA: TGTGCCAGCACCCGAGCCGGGAGCTCCTACGAGCAGTACTTC. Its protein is CASTRAGSSYEQYF.

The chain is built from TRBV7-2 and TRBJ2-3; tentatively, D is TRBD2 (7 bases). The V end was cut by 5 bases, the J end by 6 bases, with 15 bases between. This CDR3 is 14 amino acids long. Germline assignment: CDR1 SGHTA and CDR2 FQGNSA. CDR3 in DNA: TGTGCCAGCAGCCAGAGGGGGGGGGTGGATACGCAGTATTTT. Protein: CASSQRGGVDTQYF.

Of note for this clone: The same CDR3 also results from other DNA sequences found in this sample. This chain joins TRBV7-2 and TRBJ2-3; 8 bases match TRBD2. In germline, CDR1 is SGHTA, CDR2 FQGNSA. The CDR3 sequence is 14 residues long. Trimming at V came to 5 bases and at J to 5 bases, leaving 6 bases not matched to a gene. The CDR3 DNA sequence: TGTGCCAGCAGCACGGGAGGGGCCCAAGATACGCAGTATTTT. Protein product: CASSTGGAQDTQYF.